Each of the 13 T cell receptor beta chains below was sequenced from the same sample in a study of blood T cells in healthy people across ages. Then a second PCR, running roughly 7 to 11 cycles, was carried out with a sample-barcoded 5' primer and a J-beta primer mix. TCRdb reprocessed the 5' RACE reads via MiXCR and lists one record per CDR3 protein. The sample includes 800,000 or so distinct CDR3 sequences, about 59% of them seen just once. Sample: blood. Every receptor here comes from a man younger than 45 in good health.

V usage is TRBV5-1 and J usage is TRBJ1-4; 9 bases align to TRBD1. The germline CDR1 and CDR2 sequences are SGHRS and YFSETQ. V dropped 2 bases and J dropped 7; count of bases not matched to a gene: 3. CDR3 size: 14 residues. The CDR3 sequence is CASSFGTGTEKLFF. Here the CDR3 DNA reads TGCGCCAGCAGCTTCGGGACAGGGACTGAAAAACTGTTTTTT. Combining the CDR3 with reference TRBV5-1 and TRBJ1-4 gives the whole variable domain KAGVTQTPRYLIKTRGQQVTLSCSPISGHRSVSWYQQTPGQGLQFLFEYFSETQRNKGNFPGRFSGRQFSNSRSEMNVSTLELGDSALYLCASSFGTGTEKLFFGSGTQLSVL.

The chain combines TRBV12-3 or TRBV12-4 with TRBJ2-4; TRBD1 matches at 9 bases. The V segment lost 5 bases and the J segment 3 bases; nucleotides outside the gene matches: 8. The CDR3 is made up of 16 amino acids. The CDR3 DNA is TGTGCCAGCAGTAAAACAGGGGGCGGGGGCAAAAACATTCAGTACTTC. Amino acids: CASSKTGGGGKNIQYF.

A remark on this clonotype: Since a much larger clone is just one base distant, this may be a read error. The CDR3 here is CASTYRKASSYNSPLHF. Written as DNA, the CDR3 is TGTGCCAGCACCTATAGGAAAGCGAGCTCCTATAATTCACCCCTCCACTTT. The chain employs TRBV12-3 or TRBV12-4 and TRBJ1-6, with unresolved D. The CDR3 extends over 17 amino acids. The V and J ends lost 7 bases and 0 bases respectively, with 16 bases between them.

The rearrangement links TRBV13 to TRBJ2-1; 9 bases align to TRBD2. Trimming cost V 4 bases and J 7 bases; bases outside gene matches: 5. There are 14 residues in the CDR3. In germline, CDR1 is PRHDT, CDR2 FYEKMQ (reference sequence). Here the CDR3 reads CASSSAGGLNEQFF. In nucleotides, the CDR3 is TGTGCCAGCAGCTCAGCGGGGGGTCTGAATGAGCAGTTCTTC.

This clonotype was counted a few times. The V gene is TRBV7-6, the J gene TRBJ1-2, with D unresolved. From germline, CDR1 is SGHVS and CDR2 FNYEAQ. This CDR3 comprises 14 residues. Trimming removed 1 base from V and 3 bases from J, with 9 bases in between. CDR3 nucleotides: TGTGCCAGCAGCTTAGAGGAGTTTGACTATGGCTACACCTTC. This gives the protein CASSLEEFDYGYTF.

The chain joins TRBV20-1 to TRBJ2-7; 12 bases are a match to TRBD2. With V trimmed by 5 bases and J by 2 bases, 1 base remained unmatched. CDR1 is DFQATT and CDR2 is SNEGSKA in the germline V gene (reference sequence). This CDR3 has 13 amino acids. CDR3 sequence (DNA): TGCAGTGCTTCTAGCGGGGGGGCCTACGAGCAGTACTTC. This codes for CSASSGGAYEQYF.

This sequence joins TRBV5-1 and TRBJ1-1, with D tentatively TRBD1 (6 bases). Per the germline V gene, CDR1 is SGHRS and CDR2 is YFSETQ. V lost 0 bases, J lost 8 bases, and 11 bases lay in between. The CDR3 length is 13 residues. CDR3 protein: CASSLAGTQEAFF. As DNA, the CDR3 is TGCGCCAGCAGCTTGGCCGGGACACAGGAAGCTTTCTTT. Filled out from reference TRBV5-1 and TRBJ1-1, the complete variable domain reads KAGVTQTPRYLIKTRGQQVTLSCSPISGHRSVSWYQQTPGQGLQFLFEYFSETQRNKGNFPGRFSGRQFSNSRSEMNVSTLELGDSALYLCASSLAGTQEAFFGQGTRLTVV.

The genes are TRBV29-1 and TRBJ1-1; tentatively, D is TRBD1 (6 bases). This CDR3 contains 12 residues. V lost 4 bases and J lost 6, with 12 bases in between. Germline V gene data show CDR1 as SQVTM and CDR2 as ANQGSEA. The CDR3 region has the DNA TGCAGCGTTGGGTTGGGGGGCCCTGAAGCTTTCTTT. Translating it yields CSVGLGGPEAFF.

This clonotype occurred a few times. The genes are TRBV10-3 and TRBJ1-2; D unresolved. The germline V and J ends were trimmed by 6 bases and 2 bases, with 10 bases remaining between them. CDR1 is ENHRY, CDR2 SYGVKD, per germline. There are 13 residues in the CDR3. CDR3 sequence: CAIRGEDNYGYTF. The DNA for the CDR3 is TGTGCCATCAGGGGAGAGGACAACTATGGCTACACCTTC.

As to this clonotype: An end of the junction differs from the germline gene, which may be a read error. V usage is TRBV4-2 and J usage is TRBJ2-1; 11 bases match TRBD2. The CDR3 is made up of 16 amino acids. Germline lookup yields CDR1 LGHNA and CDR2 YNFKEQ. The CDR3 DNA reads as TGTACCAGCAGCCGAATGACTAGCGGGGAGTCCGATGAGCAGTTCTTC. Its protein is CTSSRMTSGESDEQFF.

There are a few counts of this clonotype. The chain links TRBV12-3 or TRBV12-4 to TRBJ2-1; TRBD1 matches 11 bases. Unmatched junction bases numbered 11, after V lost 8 bases and J lost 8 bases. The CDR3 extends over 15 amino acids. CDR3 loop: CASEPRTGGGHEQFF. Written as DNA, the CDR3 is TGTGCCAGCGAACCCCGGACAGGGGGCGGTCATGAGCAGTTCTTC.

This clonotype has a handful of counts. The gene calls are TRBV20-1 and TRBJ2-7, with 9 positions matching TRBD1. The CDR3 totals 15 residues. Per the germline V gene, CDR1 is DFQATT and CDR2 is SNEGSKA (reference sequence). J was trimmed by 2 bases and V by 5 bases; bases with no gene match: 10. For the CDR3, the DNA is TGCAGTGCTGAAACCCGGGACAGGGTACCCTACGAGCAGTACTTC. Protein: CSAETRDRVPYEQYF.

This clonotype was counted a few times. The chain combines TRBV20-1 with TRBJ2-4, with a tentative D call TRBD2 (6 bases). The J call could be wrong; TRBJ2-7 is a better fit for the DNA end. The germline V gene has CDR1 DFQATT and CDR2 SNEGSKA (reference sequence). This CDR3 comprises 14 residues. For the CDR3, the DNA is TGCAGTGCTATTCGGGGACTGGGCATAGGCGAGCAGTACTTC. As protein: CSAIRGLGIGEQYF.